These 25 T cell receptor beta chains were sequenced from one sample in a study of response to subunit inactivated influenza vaccine. TCRdb recomputed calls from the RT-PCR reads with MiXCR, one row per CDR3 protein. The sample yields around 750,000 distinct CDR3 sequences, 21% seen once. The input for sequencing was PBMCs from blood, taken approximately 5 days after vaccination. The receptors shown here come from a man in his forties or fifties who received an inactivated influenza vaccine.

This clonotype was observed a handful of times. At one end the junction does not follow the germline gene, possibly because of a read error. The rearrangement links TRBV12-3 or TRBV12-4 to TRBJ1-1; D gene unclear. The CDR3 is 12 residues long. The CDR3 is CASILANTEAFF. The CDR3 DNA is TGTGCCAGCATTTTAGCGAACACTGAAGCTTTCTTT.

This clonotype was found a few times. The rearrangement links TRBV4-3 to TRBJ2-2; possibly TRBD2 for D (5 bases). This CDR3 is 18 amino acids long. Germline values: CDR1 LGHNA, CDR2 YSLEER. Deletions cut 1 base from V and 1 base from J, with 16 bases between. CDR3 sequence (DNA): TGCGCCAGCAGCCAAGCGCAGGTCTTACGGGGGAACACCGGGGAGCTGTTTTTT. This codes for CASSQAQVLRGNTGELFF.

The chain joins TRBV27 to TRBJ2-7, with 10 bases aligning to TRBD2. CDR1 is MNHEY and CDR2 is SMNVEV in the germline V gene (reference sequence). The CDR3 totals 15 residues. J was trimmed by 1 base and V by 5 bases; bases with no gene match: 5. CDR3 sequence: CASSGGLANSYEQYF. CDR3 in DNA: TGTGCCAGCAGTGGGGGACTAGCGAATTCCTACGAGCAGTACTTC.

This clonotype was found a few times. The rearrangement joins TRBV6-2 or TRBV6-3 to TRBJ2-7, with D tentatively TRBD1 (5 bases). V dropped 7 bases and J dropped 4 bases, with 14 bases sitting between them. The CDR3 length is 13 residues. Germline V gene lookup returns CDR1 MNHEY and CDR2 SVGEGT. CDR3 nucleotides: TGTGCCAGCACCCAACGAACAGGATACGAGCAGTACTTC. Translation: CASTQRTGYEQYF.

The chain carries TRBV5-5 and TRBJ1-4; 9 bases line up with TRBD1. The CDR3 sequence is 18 residues long. Germline V gene sequence: CDR1 SGHKS, CDR2 YYEKEE (reference sequence). V shed 1 base and J 7 bases; nucleotides not matched to a gene: 14. Here the CDR3 reads CASSLTPDRGGVSEKLFF. Written as DNA, the CDR3 is TGTGCCAGCAGCTTGACCCCGGACAGGGGAGGAGTGTCTGAAAAACTGTTTTTT.

The rearrangement joins TRBV20-1 to TRBJ2-1, with D perhaps matching TRBD2 (6 bases). This CDR3 contains 14 residues. The germline V gene encodes CDR1 DFQATT and CDR2 SNEGSKA (reference sequence). Deletions cut 0 bases from V and 3 bases from J, with 9 bases between. The chain's CDR3 is CSAREAGLYNEQFF. CDR3 sequence (DNA): TGCAGTGCTAGAGAGGCGGGACTCTACAATGAGCAGTTCTTC.

At least ten counts were recorded for this clonotype. The genes are TRBV12-3 or TRBV12-4 and TRBJ2-1; D ambiguous. The CDR3 length is 12 residues. The V gene lost 3 bases and the J gene lost 7 bases, with 7 bases spanning the gap. The CDR3 here is CASSFNGNEQFF. The CDR3 nucleotides are TGTGCCAGCAGTTTCAATGGGAATGAGCAGTTCTTC.

This clonotype was seen only a few times. The chain joins TRBV7-9 to TRBJ2-1; D ambiguous. The CDR3 has 14 residues. Germline CDR1 is SEHNR and CDR2 is FQNEAQ (reference sequence). V was cut by 2 bases and J by 8 bases, with 13 bases left in between. The CDR3 sequence: CASSLFSADHEQFF. The CDR3 nucleotides read TGTGCCAGCAGCTTATTCTCGGCGGATCATGAGCAGTTCTTC.

This clonotype has only a few counts. The chain carries TRBV12-3 or TRBV12-4 and TRBJ2-4; D remains ambiguous. V lost 2 bases to trimming and J lost 8 bases, with 10 bases between them. CDR3 size: 13 residues. DNA for the CDR3: TGTGCCAGCAGTTTATTAGGTCCTGACATTCAGTACTTC. As protein: CASSLLGPDIQYF.

V gene TRBV20-1 combines with J gene TRBJ1-2, with D maybe TRBD1 (5 bases). Trimming stripped 3 bases from V and 5 bases from J, with 13 bases between. Per germline, CDR1 DFQATT and CDR2 SNEGSKA (reference sequence). The CDR3 has 13 residues. The CDR3 region has the DNA TGCAGTGCTAGGAGGGGATTTTTTTATGGCTACACCTTC. Translation gives CSARRGFFYGYTF.

V and J are TRBV6-1 and TRBJ2-2; D possibly corresponds to TRBD2 (6 bases). Germline V gene data show CDR1 as MNHNS and CDR2 as SASEGT. V gave up 5 bases and J gave up 3 bases, with 19 bases separating them. The CDR3 runs to 17 residues. CDR3 sequence (DNA): TGTGCCAGCAGTCTTCCCTCCGGCCCGGGAGACACCGGGGAGCTGTTTTTT. The encoded protein is CASSLPSGPGDTGELFF.

This clonotype was observed a few times. The chain combines TRBV7-8 with TRBJ1-2, with unresolved D. V was cut by 4 bases and J by 3 bases, with 6 bases left in between. This CDR3 contains 12 residues. Germline-derived CDR1 and CDR2 are SGHVS and FQNEAQ. CDR3 DNA sequence: TGTGCCAGCAGCTCCTATTACTATGGCTACACCTTC. Encoded protein: CASSSYYYGYTF.

This clonotype was seen a few times. The gene calls are TRBV5-1 and TRBJ2-1, with D maybe TRBD1 (5 bases). Germline CDR1 reads SGHRS; CDR2 reads YFSETQ. The CDR3 contains 14 residues. Trimming shortened V by 6 bases and J by 8 bases, and 18 bases separated the two germline ends. The CDR3 protein is CASNQWGPVDEQFF. CDR3 DNA: TGCGCCAGCAATCAGTGGGGCCCTGTTGATGAGCAGTTCTTC.

This chain joins TRBV4-2 and TRBJ2-3, with 9 bases identical to TRBD1. There are 16 residues in the CDR3. In germline, CDR1 is LGHNA, CDR2 YNFKEQ. The V gene end was trimmed by 0 bases and the J gene end by 4 bases; junction bases not matched to a gene: 5. CDR3 sequence reads: CASSQEGQGRPDTQYF. In nucleotides, the CDR3 is TGTGCCAGCAGCCAAGAGGGACAGGGTCGGCCAGATACGCAGTATTTT.

This clonotype was recorded a few times. The genes are TRBV28 and TRBJ2-2, with D maybe TRBD1 (6 bases). Germline loops: CDR1 MDHEN, CDR2 SYDVKM. The CDR3 consists of 14 residues. The V end lost 5 bases, the J end lost 7 bases, and 14 bases lay between the germline ends. As DNA, the CDR3 is TGTGCCAGCAGTCCACAGGGTTATAACGGGGAGCTGTTTTTT. It translates to CASSPQGYNGELFF.

A few counts support this clonotype. The CDR3 spells CASSSTSGRSRDIQYF. CDR3 DNA sequence: TGTGCCAGCAGCTCGACTAGCGGAAGATCTCGGGACATTCAGTACTTC. The rearrangement links TRBV7-9 to TRBJ2-4; 9 bases are shared with TRBD2. This CDR3 is built from 16 residues. Per the germline V gene, CDR1 is SEHNR and CDR2 is FQNEAQ (reference sequence). V lost 4 bases, J lost 8 bases, and 12 bases stayed unmatched.

This clonotype was observed a handful of times. This chain connects TRBV10-3 to TRBJ2-2; the D is unclear. The CDR3 is 15 residues long. V lost 6 bases, J lost 4 bases, and 15 bases lay in between. Germline V CDR1 and CDR2: ENHRY, SYGVKD. This CDR3 is CAIRLGMVGTGELFF. DNA of the CDR3: TGTGCCATCAGGCTGGGGATGGTAGGCACCGGGGAGCTGTTTTTT.

A few counts support this clonotype. This sequence joins TRBV12-3 or TRBV12-4 and TRBJ2-1, with D unclear. The CDR3 has 15 residues. V lost 10 bases and J 0 bases, leaving 16 bases between the germline ends. CDR3 sequence: CATSPSDNSYNEQFF. The CDR3, as DNA: TGTGCCACCTCCCCCTCAGACAACTCCTACAATGAGCAGTTCTTC.

J is TRBJ1-1 and V is TRBV6-1, with TRBD1 matching over 11 bases. The CDR3 loop spans 15 amino acids. Unmatched junction bases numbered 5, after V lost 6 bases and J lost 2 bases. Germline V gene lookup returns CDR1 MNHNS and CDR2 SASEGT. CDR3 sequence reads: CASSPGTGGNTEAFF. The DNA for the CDR3 is TGTGCCAGCAGCCCCGGGACAGGGGGAAACACTGAAGCTTTCTTT.

This clonotype was picked up a small number of times. The J gene is TRBJ2-2, the V gene TRBV7-9; 8 bases are shared with TRBD1. The CDR3 length is 15 residues. Unmatched junction bases numbered 5, after V lost 3 bases and J lost 5 bases. CDR1 SEHNR and CDR2 FQNEAQ come from the germline V gene (reference sequence). This CDR3 reads CASSLGQVDTGELFF. In DNA, the CDR3 is TGTGCCAGCAGCTTGGGACAGGTGGATACCGGGGAGCTGTTTTTT.

This clonotype has more than one count but fewer than ten. The CDR3 is CSARDLRAGGWGETQYF. The CDR3 coding sequence is TGCAGTGCTAGAGATTTAAGAGCGGGAGGCTGGGGAGAGACCCAGTACTTC. The V gene is TRBV20-1, the J gene TRBJ2-5; TRBD2 agrees at 9 bases. The CDR3 loop spans 17 amino acids. V lost 0 bases and J lost 4; bases outside the gene matches: 12. CDR1 and CDR2 from the germline V gene are DFQATT and SNEGSKA (reference sequence).

The V call is TRBV4-3, the J call TRBJ1-2; TRBD1 matches at 7 bases. The ends lost 6 bases at V and 4 bases at J; junction bases unmatched: 14. Per the germline V gene, CDR1 is LGHNA and CDR2 is YSLEER. The CDR3 consists of 16 residues. Here the CDR3 DNA reads TGCGCCAGCAGTCTGGTGATAGGGGGCGCAGGCTATGGCTACACCTTC. This codes for CASSLVIGGAGYGYTF.

The chain joins TRBV7-9 to TRBJ1-4; D not certain. Trimming shortened V by 2 bases and J by 1 base, and 14 bases separated the two germline ends. Germline CDR1 reads SEHNR; CDR2 reads FQNEAQ (reference sequence). The CDR3 is 17 residues long. DNA of the CDR3: TGTGCCAGCAGCTTATTAAGGGTAGAGGGAACTAATGAAAAACTGTTTTTT. It yields the protein CASSLLRVEGTNEKLFF.

The chain carries TRBV12-3 or TRBV12-4 and TRBJ2-2, with 7 bases matching TRBD1. Trimming cost V 4 bases and J 4 bases; bases outside gene matches: 9. The CDR3 extends over 16 amino acids. CDR3 sequence: CASSSGGLRSTGELFF. CDR3 bases: TGTGCCAGCAGTTCAGGGGGTTTGCGAAGCACCGGGGAGCTGTTTTTT.

The chain carries TRBV20-1 and TRBJ2-7; 15 nucleotides align to TRBD2. The CDR3 extends over 15 amino acids. V trimming: 3 bases; J trimming: 2 bases; junction bases outside the gene matches: 2. Looked up from germline, CDR1 is DFQATT and CDR2 is SNEGSKA (reference sequence). DNA of the CDR3: TGCAGTGCTAGTGGGACTAGCGGGGGGCCCTACGAGCAGTACTTC. It encodes CSASGTSGGPYEQYF.